The clone carrying this TCR beta chain occurred once. The antigen is unknown. These data belong to a study of T cells in narcolepsy. Profiled with immunoSEQ multiplex PCR; TCRdb holds only in-frame clones, not every one. The repertoire holds roughly 34,000 clones, with roughly four fifths as singletons. Trimming shortened V by 4 bases and J by 5 bases, and 8 bases separated the two germline ends. This CDR3 spans 13 amino acids. CDR1 is MNHEY and CDR2 is SVGAGI in the germline V gene. Whole-study findings and limits: Comparing one patient's CSF and blood CD4+ clonotypes highlighted HCRT- and TRIB2-specific autoreactive clonotypes.

The genes are TRBV6-5 and TRBJ1-4, with D maybe TRBD1 (5 bases). The sequencing sample was made of CD45RA- memory CD4+ T cells from PBMCs. The TCR sequence derives from a human donor with narcolepsy. The CDR3 spells CASSWGGNEKLFF. CDR3 sequence (DNA): TGTGCCAGCAGTTGGGGCGGGAATGAAAAACTGTTTTTT.